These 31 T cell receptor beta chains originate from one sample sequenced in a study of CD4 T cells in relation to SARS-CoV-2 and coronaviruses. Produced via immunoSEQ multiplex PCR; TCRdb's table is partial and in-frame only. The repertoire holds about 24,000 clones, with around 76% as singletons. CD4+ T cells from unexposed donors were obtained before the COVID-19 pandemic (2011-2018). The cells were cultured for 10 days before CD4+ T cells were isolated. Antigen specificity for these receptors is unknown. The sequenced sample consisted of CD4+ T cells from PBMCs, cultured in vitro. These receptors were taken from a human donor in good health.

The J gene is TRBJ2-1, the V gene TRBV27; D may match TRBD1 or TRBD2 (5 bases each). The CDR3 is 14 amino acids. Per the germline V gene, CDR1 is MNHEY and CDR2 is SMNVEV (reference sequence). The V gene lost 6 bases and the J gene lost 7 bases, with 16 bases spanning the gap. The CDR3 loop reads CASRGWGLGNEQFF. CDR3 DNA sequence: TGTGCCAGCAGGGGCTGGGGGTTGGGGAATGAGCAGTTCTTC.

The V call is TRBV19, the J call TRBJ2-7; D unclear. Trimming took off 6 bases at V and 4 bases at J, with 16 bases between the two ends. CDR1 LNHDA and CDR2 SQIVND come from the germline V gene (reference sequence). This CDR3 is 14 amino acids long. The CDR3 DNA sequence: TGTGCCAGTAGCCCAAATCGGGCAAGTTACGAGCAGTACTTC. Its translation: CASSPNRASYEQYF. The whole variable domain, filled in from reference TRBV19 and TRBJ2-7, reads DGGITQSPKYLFRKEGQNVTLSCEQNLNHDAMYWYRQDPGQGLRLIYYSQIVNDFQKGDIAEGYSVSREKKESFPLTVTSAQKNPTAFYLCASSPNRASYEQYFGPGTRLTVT.

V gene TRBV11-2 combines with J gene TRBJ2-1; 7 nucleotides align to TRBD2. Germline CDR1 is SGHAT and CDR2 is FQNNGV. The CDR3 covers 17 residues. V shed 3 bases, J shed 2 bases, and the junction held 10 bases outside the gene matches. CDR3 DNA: TGTGCCAGCAGCTTTCGGGGAGGAGCGGGAACCTACAATGAGCAGTTCTTC. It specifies CASSFRGGAGTYNEQFF.

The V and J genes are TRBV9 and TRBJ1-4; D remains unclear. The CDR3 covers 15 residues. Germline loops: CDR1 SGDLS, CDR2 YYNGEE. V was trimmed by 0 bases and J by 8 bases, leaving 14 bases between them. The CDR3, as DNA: TGTGCCAGCAGCGTAGTTGACGGGGTAGGGGAAAAACTGTTTTTT. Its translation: CASSVVDGVGEKLFF.

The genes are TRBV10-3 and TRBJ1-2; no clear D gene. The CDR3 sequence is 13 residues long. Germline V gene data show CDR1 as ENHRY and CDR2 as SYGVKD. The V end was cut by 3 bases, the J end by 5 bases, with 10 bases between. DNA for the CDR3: TGTGCCATCAGTGAAGGACCCGAATATGGCTACACCTTC. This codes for CAISEGPEYGYTF.

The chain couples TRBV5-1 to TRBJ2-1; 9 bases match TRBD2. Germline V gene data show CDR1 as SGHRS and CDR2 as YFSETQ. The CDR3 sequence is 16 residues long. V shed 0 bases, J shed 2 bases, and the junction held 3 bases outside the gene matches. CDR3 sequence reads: CASSLGLAAAYNEQFF. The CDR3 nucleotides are TGCGCCAGCAGCTTGGGACTAGCGGCTGCCTACAATGAGCAGTTCTTC. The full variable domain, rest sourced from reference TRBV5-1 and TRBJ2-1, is KAGVTQTPRYLIKTRGQQVTLSCSPISGHRSVSWYQQTPGQGLQFLFEYFSETQRNKGNFPGRFSGRQFSNSRSEMNVSTLELGDSALYLCASSLGLAAAYNEQFFGPGTRLTVL.

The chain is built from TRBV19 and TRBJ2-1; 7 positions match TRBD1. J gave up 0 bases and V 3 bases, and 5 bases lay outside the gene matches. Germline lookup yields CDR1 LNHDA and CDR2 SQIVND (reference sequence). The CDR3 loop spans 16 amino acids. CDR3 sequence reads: CASSIIWDSSYNEQFF. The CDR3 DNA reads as TGTGCCAGTAGTATTATTTGGGACAGCTCCTACAATGAGCAGTTCTTC. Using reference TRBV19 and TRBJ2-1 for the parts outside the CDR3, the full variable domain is DGGITQSPKYLFRKEGQNVTLSCEQNLNHDAMYWYRQDPGQGLRLIYYSQIVNDFQKGDIAEGYSVSREKKESFPLTVTSAQKNPTAFYLCASSIIWDSSYNEQFFGPGTRLTVL.

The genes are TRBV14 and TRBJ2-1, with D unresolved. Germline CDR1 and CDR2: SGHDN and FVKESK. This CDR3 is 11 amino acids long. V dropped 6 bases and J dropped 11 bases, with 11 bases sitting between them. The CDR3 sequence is CASSNRLQQFF. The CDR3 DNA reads TGTGCCAGCAGTAACCGGCTTCAGCAGTTCTTC.

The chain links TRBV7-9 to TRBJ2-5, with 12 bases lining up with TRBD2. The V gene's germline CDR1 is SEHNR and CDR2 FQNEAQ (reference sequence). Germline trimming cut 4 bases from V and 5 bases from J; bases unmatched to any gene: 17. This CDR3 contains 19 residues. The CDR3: CASSSTTRRLAGELETQYF. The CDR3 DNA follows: TGTGCCAGCAGCTCGACCACCCGTAGACTAGCGGGAGAGTTGGAGACCCAGTACTTC.

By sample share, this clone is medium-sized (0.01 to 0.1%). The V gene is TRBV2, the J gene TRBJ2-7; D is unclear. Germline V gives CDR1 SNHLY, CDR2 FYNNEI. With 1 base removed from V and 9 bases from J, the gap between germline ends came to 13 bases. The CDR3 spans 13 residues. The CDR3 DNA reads TGTGCCAGCAGTGAAGTGGAGCGATATTTGCAGTACTTC. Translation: CASSEVERYLQYF.

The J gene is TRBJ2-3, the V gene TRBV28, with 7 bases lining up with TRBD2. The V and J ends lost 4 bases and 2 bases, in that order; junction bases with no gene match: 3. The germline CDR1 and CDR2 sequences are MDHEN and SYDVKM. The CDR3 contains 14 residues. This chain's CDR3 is CASSWTRPTDTQYF. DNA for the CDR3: TGTGCCAGCAGTTGGACTAGACCCACAGATACGCAGTATTTT.

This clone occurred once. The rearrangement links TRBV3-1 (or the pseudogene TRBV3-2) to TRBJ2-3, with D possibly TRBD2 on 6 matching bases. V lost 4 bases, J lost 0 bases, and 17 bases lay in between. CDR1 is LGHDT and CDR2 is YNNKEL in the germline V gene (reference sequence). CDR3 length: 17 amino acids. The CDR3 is CASSPISRGTSTDTQYF. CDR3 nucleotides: TGTGCCAGCAGCCCGATATCCCGGGGGACTAGCACAGATACGCAGTATTTT.

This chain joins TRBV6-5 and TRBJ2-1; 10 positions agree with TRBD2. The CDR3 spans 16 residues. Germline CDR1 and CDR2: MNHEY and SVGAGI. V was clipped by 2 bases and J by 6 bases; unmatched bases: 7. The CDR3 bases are TGTGCCAGCAGTTACGGATGGCTAGCGGGAGCCAATGAGCAGTTCTTC. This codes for CASSYGWLAGANEQFF.

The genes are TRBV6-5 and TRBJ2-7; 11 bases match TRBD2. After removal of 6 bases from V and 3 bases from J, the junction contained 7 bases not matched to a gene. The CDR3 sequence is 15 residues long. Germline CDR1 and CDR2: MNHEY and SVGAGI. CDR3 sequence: CASSTPSGGNYEQYF. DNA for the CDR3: TGTGCCAGCAGCACTCCTAGCGGGGGGAACTACGAGCAGTACTTC.

CDR3 amino acids: CASSLGGGYEQFF. CDR3 sequence (DNA): TGTGCCAGCAGTTTGGGCGGTGGGTATGAGCAGTTCTTC. The V gene is TRBV27, the J gene TRBJ2-1; D gene unclear. Germline CDR1 MNHEY, CDR2 SMNVEV (reference sequence). The CDR3 is made up of 13 amino acids. V dropped 3 bases and J dropped 8 bases, with 11 bases sitting between them.

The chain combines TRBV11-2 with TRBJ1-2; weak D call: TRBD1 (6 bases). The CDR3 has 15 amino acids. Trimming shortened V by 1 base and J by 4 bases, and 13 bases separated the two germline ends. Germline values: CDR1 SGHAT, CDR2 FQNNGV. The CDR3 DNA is TGTGCCAGCAGCTTAGCCCCAGGGGCGGGCTATGGCTACACCTTC. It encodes CASSLAPGAGYGYTF.

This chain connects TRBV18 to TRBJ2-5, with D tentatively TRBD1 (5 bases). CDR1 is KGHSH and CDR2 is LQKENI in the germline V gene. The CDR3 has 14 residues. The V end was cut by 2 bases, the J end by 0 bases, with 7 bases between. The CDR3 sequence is CASSPSGYQETQYF. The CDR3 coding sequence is TGTGCCAGCTCACCATCAGGGTACCAAGAGACCCAGTACTTC.

The CDR3 is CATSDSGQGWGYTF. The DNA for the CDR3 is TGTGCCACCAGTGACTCGGGACAGGGTTGGGGCTACACCTTC. The chain links TRBV24-1 to TRBJ1-2; 9 positions agree with TRBD1. Trimming took 4 bases from V and 8 from J; bases not matched to a gene: 7. There are 14 residues in the CDR3. Germline CDR1 KGHDR, CDR2 SFDVKD.

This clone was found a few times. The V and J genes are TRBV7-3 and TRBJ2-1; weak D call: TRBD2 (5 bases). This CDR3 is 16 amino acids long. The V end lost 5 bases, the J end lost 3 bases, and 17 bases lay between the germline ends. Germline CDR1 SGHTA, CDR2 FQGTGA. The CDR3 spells CASSMTIGKGYNEQFF. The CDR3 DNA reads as TGTGCCAGCAGCATGACTATCGGGAAGGGCTACAATGAGCAGTTCTTC.

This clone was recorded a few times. The CDR3 DNA is TGTGCCAGCAGCTTATATTTAGGGCTGGGGGGAGCGTCTGGCTACACCTTC. The encoded protein is CASSLYLGLGGASGYTF. The chain uses TRBV7-9 and TRBJ1-2; the D gene is possibly TRBD1 (5 bases). Deletions cut 2 bases from V and 7 bases from J, with 23 bases between. The CDR3 has 17 residues. Germline CDR1 SEHNR, CDR2 FQNEAQ (reference sequence).

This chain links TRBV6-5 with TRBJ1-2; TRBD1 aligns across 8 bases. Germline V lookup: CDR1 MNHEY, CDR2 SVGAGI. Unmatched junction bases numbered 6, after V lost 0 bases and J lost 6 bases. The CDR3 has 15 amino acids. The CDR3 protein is CASSYSSTGGHGYTF. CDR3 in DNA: TGTGCCAGCAGTTACTCGTCCACAGGGGGTCATGGCTACACCTTC.

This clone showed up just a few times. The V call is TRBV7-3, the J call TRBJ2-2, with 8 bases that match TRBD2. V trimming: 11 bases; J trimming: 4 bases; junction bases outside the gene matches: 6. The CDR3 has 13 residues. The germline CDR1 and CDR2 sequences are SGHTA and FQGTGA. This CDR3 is CACSGTSTGELFF. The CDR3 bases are TGTGCCTGCTCCGGGACTAGCACCGGGGAGCTGTTTTTT. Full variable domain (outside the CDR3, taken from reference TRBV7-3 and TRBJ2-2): GAGVSQTPSNKVTEKGKYVELRCDPISGHTALYWYRQSLGQGPEFLIYFQGTGAADDSGLPNDRFFAVRPEGSVSTLKIQRTERGDSAVYLCACSGTSTGELFFGEGSRLTVL.

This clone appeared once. This CDR3 is CASSETGLGGGTQYF. The CDR3 DNA follows: TGTGCCAGCAGTGAAACGGGACTCGGGGGAGGGACCCAGTACTTC. The chain joins TRBV25-1 to TRBJ2-5; weak D call: TRBD2 (6 bases). V lost 2 bases and J lost 7, with 17 bases in between. The CDR3 totals 15 residues. Looked up from germline, CDR1 is MGHDK and CDR2 is SYGVNS.

CDR3 coding DNA: TGTGCCAGCAGTTCGGGGGGTAAAGAGACCCAGTACTTC. Its translation: CASSSGGKETQYF. The chain uses TRBV28 and TRBJ2-5; 7 nucleotides match TRBD2. The CDR3 length is 13 residues. The germline V gene has CDR1 MDHEN and CDR2 SYDVKM. V lost 4 bases to trimming and J lost 3 bases; unmatched junction nucleotides: 2.

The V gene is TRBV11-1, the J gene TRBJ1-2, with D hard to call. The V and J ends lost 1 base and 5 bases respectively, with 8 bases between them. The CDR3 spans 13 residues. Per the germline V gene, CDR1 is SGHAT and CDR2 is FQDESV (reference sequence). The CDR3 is CASSLGQRYGYTF. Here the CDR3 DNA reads TGTGCCAGCAGCTTAGGGCAGAGGTATGGCTACACCTTC.

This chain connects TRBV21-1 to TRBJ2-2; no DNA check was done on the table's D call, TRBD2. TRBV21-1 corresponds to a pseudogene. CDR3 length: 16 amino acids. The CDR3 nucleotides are TGTGCCAGCAGCAATCATAGCGGAAGAGTGAGGGGGGAGCTGTTTTTT. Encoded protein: CASSNHSGRVRGELFF.

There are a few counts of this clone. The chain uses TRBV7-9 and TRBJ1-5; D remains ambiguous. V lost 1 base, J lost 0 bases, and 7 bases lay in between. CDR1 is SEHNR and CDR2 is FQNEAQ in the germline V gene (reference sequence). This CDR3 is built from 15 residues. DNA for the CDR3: TGTGCCAGCAGCTTAGGTGTGGATAGCAATCAGCCCCAGCATTTT. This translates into CASSLGVDSNQPQHF.

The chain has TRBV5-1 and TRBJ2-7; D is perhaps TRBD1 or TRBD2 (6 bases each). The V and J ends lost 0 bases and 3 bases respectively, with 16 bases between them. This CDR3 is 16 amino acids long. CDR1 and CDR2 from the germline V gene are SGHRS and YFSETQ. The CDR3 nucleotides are TGCGCCAGCAGCTTGGGTGAGGGGGGCAGGGGCTACGAGCAGTACTTC. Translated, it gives CASSLGEGGRGYEQYF.

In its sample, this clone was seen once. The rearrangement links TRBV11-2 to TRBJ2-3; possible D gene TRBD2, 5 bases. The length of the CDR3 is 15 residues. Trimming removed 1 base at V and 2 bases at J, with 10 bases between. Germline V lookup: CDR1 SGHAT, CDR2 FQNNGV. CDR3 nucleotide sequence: TGTGCCAGCAGCTTAGGCTCAGGACTCACAGATACGCAGTATTTT. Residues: CASSLGSGLTDTQYF.

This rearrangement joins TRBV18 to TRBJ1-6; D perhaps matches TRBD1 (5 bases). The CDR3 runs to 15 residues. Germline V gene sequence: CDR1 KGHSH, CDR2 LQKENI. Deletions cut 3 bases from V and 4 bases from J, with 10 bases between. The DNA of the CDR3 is TGTGCCAGCTCACCGGGACGGGAGTATAATTCACCCCTCCACTTT. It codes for CASSPGREYNSPLHF. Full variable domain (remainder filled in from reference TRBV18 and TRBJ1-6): NAGVMQNPRHLVRRRGQEARLRCSPMKGHSHVYWYRQLPEEGLKFMVYLQKENIIDESGMPKERFSAEFPKEGPSILRIQQVVRGDSAAYFCASSPGREYNSPLHFGNGTRLTVT.

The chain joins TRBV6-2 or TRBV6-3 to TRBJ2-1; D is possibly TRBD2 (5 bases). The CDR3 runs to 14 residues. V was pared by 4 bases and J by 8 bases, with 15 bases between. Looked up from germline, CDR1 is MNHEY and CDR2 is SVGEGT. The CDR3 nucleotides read TGTGCCAGCAGTTCGAGCGGCCACGGCTATGAGCAGTTCTTC. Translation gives CASSSSGHGYEQFF.